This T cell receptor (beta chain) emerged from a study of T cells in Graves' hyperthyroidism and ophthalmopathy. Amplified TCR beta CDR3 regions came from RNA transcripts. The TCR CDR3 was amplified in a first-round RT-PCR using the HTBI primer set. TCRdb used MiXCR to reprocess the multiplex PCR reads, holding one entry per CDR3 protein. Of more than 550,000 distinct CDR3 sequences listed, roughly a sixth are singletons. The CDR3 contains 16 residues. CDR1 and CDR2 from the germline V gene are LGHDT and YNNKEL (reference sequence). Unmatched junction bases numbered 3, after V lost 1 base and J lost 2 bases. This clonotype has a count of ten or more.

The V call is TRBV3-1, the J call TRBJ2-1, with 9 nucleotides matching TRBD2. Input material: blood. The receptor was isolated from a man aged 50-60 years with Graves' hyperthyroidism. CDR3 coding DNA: TGTGCCAGCAGCCAAGTCGGCGGGAGGGCCTACAATGAGCAGTTCTTC. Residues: CASSQVGGRAYNEQFF.